This T cell receptor beta chain comes out of a study of blood T cell repertoires in COVID-19. Study context: Nucleic acid was either cDNA or gDNA, and it came from T cells, B-cell-depleted T cells, or PBMCs.

TCRdb keeps only in-frame clones here, not all; method: immunoSEQ multiplex PCR. The repertoire holds over 200,000 clones, roughly 80% seen once, with around 5.1% in the top ten. Germline values: CDR1 SGHNT, CDR2 YYREEE (reference sequence). The CDR3 loop spans 16 amino acids. J was trimmed by 6 bases and V by 4 bases; bases with no gene match: 11. Sequencing input: peripheral blood. The V and J genes are TRBV5-4 and TRBJ2-4, with 9 bases that match TRBD2. The receptor was isolated from a human donor in a cohort sampled during active COVID-19. CDR3 loop: CASSHRGGRERNIQYF. DNA of the CDR3: TGTGCCAGCAGCCACCGGGGCGGGAGGGAAAGAAACATTCAGTACTTC.